This paragraph reports one T cell receptor (beta chain). The sample originates from a study of blood T cell repertoires in COVID-19. Whole-study context: Italy, Spain and the United States were the sources of the convalescent and acute COVID-19 samples. Sample material is recorded as cDNA or gDNA derived from T cells, B-cell-depleted T cells, or PBMCs.

The length of the CDR3 is 12 residues. Between the trimmed V and J ends, which lost 0 bases and 2 bases, there was a span of 2 bases. Germline V gene sequence: CDR1 LGHDT, CDR2 YNNKEL (reference sequence). Some clones are missing from TCRdb's copy, which holds only in-frame ones; the method was immunoSEQ multiplex PCR. The table lists about 80,000 clones, more than 70% of them singletons. Sequenced: peripheral blood. The TCR originated in a woman older than 75 with acute or convalescent COVID-19. The V call is TRBV3-1 (or the pseudogene TRBV3-2), the J call TRBJ2-7; no definite D call. This CDR3 is CASSQDTYEQYF. The CDR3 DNA reads as TGTGCCAGCAGCCAAGATACCTACGAGCAGTACTTC.